The entry below describes one TCR beta chain. Reverse transcription used 0.5 to 1 ug RNA and random hexamers. TCRdb re-called the immunoSEQ multiplex PCR reads through MiXCR, storing one row per CDR3 protein. The data contain about 130,000 distinct CDR3 sequences, just over 90% of them singletons. The data stem from a study of CD8 T cells in Susac syndrome. The sequenced target, TCR beta, came from blood CD8+ and CD4+ T cells. There are 17 residues in the CDR3. The V gene lost 9 bases and the J gene lost 3 bases, with 26 bases spanning the gap. CDR1 is MNHNS and CDR2 is SASEGT in the germline V gene. This clonotype was obtained from a human donor with multiple sclerosis. Sample: CD8+ T cells from PBMCs. The chain is built from TRBV6-1 and TRBJ2-5; perhaps TRBD1 as D (6 bases). CDR3 bases: TGTGCCAGTGATCGAGGAACCGGACAGACCAATAAAGAGACCCAGTACTTC. The encoded protein is CASDRGTGQTNKETQYF.